This T cell receptor (beta chain) was obtained from a study of cytomegalovirus exposure and HLA in healthy donors. General study points: A list of more than 150 TCR beta chains associated with cytomegalovirus was given. Most TCR sequences were uncommon, yet certain public TCRs appeared in many donors. One later analysis, an examination of the 100 to 150 validation repertoires, found that first-cohort TCR clusters tended to co-occur in them.

The V end was cut by 6 bases, the J end by 1 base, with 9 bases between. CDR3 length: 14 amino acids. Germline loops: CDR1 MNHEY, CDR2 SVGAGI. TCRdb's copy holds only in-frame clones and misses some; the assay was immunoSEQ multiplex PCR. The table includes more than 110,000 clones, approximately 94% detected once. Note on this clone: Its antigen is unidentified.

The donors were members of the validation cohort comprising over a hundred subjects, separate from the roughly 670-subject first cohort. This receptor was identified in a young man in good health and CMV-seropositive. This chain joins TRBV6-5 and TRBJ2-2, with D possibly being TRBD1 (5 bases). The specimen was PBMCs. CDR3 residues: CASSRGQNTGELFF. Written as DNA, the CDR3 is TGTGCCAGCAGCCGCGGACAGAACACCGGGGAGCTGTTTTTT.